The 3 T cell receptor beta chains presented below share a single source sample, sequenced in a study of cytomegalovirus exposure and HLA in healthy donors. Primers: 60 Vbeta forward and 13 Jbeta reverse. Here immunoSEQ multiplex PCR was the method, and the copy in TCRdb shows in-frame clones only, minus some. The sample data list 150,000 to 200,000 clones. Specimen: PBMCs. The receptors originated from a woman aged 55-75 years in good health and CMV-seronegative.

V usage is TRBV5-1 and J usage is TRBJ2-4, with 9 bases that match TRBD1. CDR1 and CDR2 (germline): SGHRS, YFSETQ. V lost 5 bases and J lost 6; bases outside the gene matches: 12. The CDR3 runs 16 residues. The CDR3 nucleotides are TGCGCCAGCAGGACAGGGGGGGAGGACTGGTTAAACATTCAGTACTTC. Translation: CASRTGGEDWLNIQYF.

V is TRBV11-3 and J is TRBJ2-2; 11 bases align to TRBD2. The V and J ends lost 4 bases and 7 bases, in that order; junction bases with no gene match: 5. This CDR3 comprises 15 residues. Germline V gene sequence: CDR1 SGHNT, CDR2 YENEEA. The CDR3, as DNA: TGTGCCAGCAGCTCCTATAGCGGGGGGGACGGGGAGCTGTTTTTT. Residues: CASSSYSGGDGELFF.

The V and J genes are TRBV4-1 and TRBJ1-6; no clear D. V dropped 3 bases and J dropped 3 bases, with 12 bases sitting between them. Looked up from germline, CDR1 is MGHRA and CDR2 is YSYEKL. This CDR3 is built from 16 residues. The CDR3 reads CASSHEQIYYNSPLHF. For the CDR3, the DNA is TGCGCCAGCAGCCACGAACAGATTTACTATAATTCACCCCTCCACTTT.